Listed below are T cell receptor beta chains from one sample, sequenced in a study of T cell responses to AZD1222 COVID-19 vaccine. Generated by immunoSEQ multiplex PCR, the TCRdb table keeps only in-frame clones and is missing some. The table shows 100,000 to 120,000 clones, with 80% to 95% occurring only once. The sequences come from peripheral blood, collected on day 0 of AZD1222 vaccination. These TCRs come from an adult in good health. Both conserved end residues are part of each CDR3. A D gene is named only where the DNA matches it firmly. Rows may omit the clone size; those that give it use once, few, many or a size class.

>-|TRBV27|-|TRBJ2-3
TGTGCCAGCAGTCAGGGGGGATCTAGCACAGATACGCAGTATTTT
CASSQGGSSTDTQYF
>-|TRBV24-1|-|TRBJ1-5
TGTGCCACCAGGGGGGGACTCAATCAGCCCCAGCATTTT
CATRGGLNQPQHF
>-|TRBV5-5|-|TRBJ2-2
TGTGCCAGCAGCCGGGACACCGGGGAGCTGTTTTTT
CASSRDTGELFF
>-|TRBV6-5|TRBD1|TRBJ1-1
TGTGCCAGCAGTTCTACAGGGGGTGAAGCTTTCTTT
CASSSTGGEAFF
>-|TRBV19|TRBD1|TRBJ1-1
TGTGCCAGTGGGGGTATCTTGGGACAGGGGAGAAACACTGAAGCTTTCTTT
CASGGILGQGRNTEAFF
>-|TRBV29-1|-|TRBJ2-7
TGCAGCGTTGAAGAGAACGCAGACGAGCAGTACTTC
CSVEENADEQYF
>-|TRBV11-2|-|TRBJ2-1
TGTGCCAGCAGCTACGTAGGCTATCTCTCCTACAATGAGCAGTTCTTC
CASSYVGYLSYNEQFF
>-|TRBV5-8|-|TRBJ1-6
TGTGCCAGCAGCTCCGAACCCCGTTCCTCGGGTTCACCCCTCCACTTT
CASSSEPRSSGSPLHF
>few|TRBV18|TRBD1|TRBJ1-5
TGTGCCAGCTCACCATTCCCAGGGGGCGTTGATCAGCCCCAGCATTTT
CASSPFPGGVDQPQHF
>-|TRBV29-1|TRBD1|TRBJ2-2
TGCAGCGTCCACAGGGGAGGGGAGCTGTTTTTT
CSVHRGGELFF